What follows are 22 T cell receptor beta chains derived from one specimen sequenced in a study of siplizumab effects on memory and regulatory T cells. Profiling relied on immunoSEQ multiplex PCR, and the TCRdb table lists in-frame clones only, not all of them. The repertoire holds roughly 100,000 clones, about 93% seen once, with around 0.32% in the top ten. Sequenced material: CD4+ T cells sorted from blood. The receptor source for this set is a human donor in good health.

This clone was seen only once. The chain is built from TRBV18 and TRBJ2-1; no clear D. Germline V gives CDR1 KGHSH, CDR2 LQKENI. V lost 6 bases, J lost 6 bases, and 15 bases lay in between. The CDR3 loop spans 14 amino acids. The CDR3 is CASSPGGRINEQFF. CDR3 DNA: TGTGCCAGCTCCCCGGGCGGCAGAATCAATGAGCAGTTCTTC.

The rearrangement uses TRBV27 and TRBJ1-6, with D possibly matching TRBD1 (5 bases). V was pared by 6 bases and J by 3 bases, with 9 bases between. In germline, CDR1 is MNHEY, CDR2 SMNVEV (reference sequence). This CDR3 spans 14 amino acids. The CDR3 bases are TGTGCCAGCAGGAAAGACAGCTATAATTCACCCCTCCACTTT. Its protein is CASRKDSYNSPLHF.

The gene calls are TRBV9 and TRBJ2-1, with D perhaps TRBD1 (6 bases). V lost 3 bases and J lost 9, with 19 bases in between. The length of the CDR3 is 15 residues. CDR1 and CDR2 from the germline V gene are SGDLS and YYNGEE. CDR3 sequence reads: CASSESPIQGIEQFF. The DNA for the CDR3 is TGTGCCAGCAGCGAGAGCCCTATACAGGGAATTGAGCAGTTCTTC.

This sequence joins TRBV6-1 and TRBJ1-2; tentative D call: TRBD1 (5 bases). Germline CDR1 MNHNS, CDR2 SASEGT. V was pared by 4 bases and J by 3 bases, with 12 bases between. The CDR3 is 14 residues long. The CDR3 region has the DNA TGTGCCAGCAGTGGACAGACGACTTACTATGGCTACACCTTC. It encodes CASSGQTTYYGYTF.

CDR3 protein: CASSPGTGGILYTEAFF. The CDR3 DNA reads as TGTGCCAGCAGCCCCGGGACAGGGGGTATTTTGTACACTGAAGCTTTCTTT. The genes are TRBV14 and TRBJ1-1; 11 bases are shared with TRBD1. The V segment lost 4 bases and the J segment 3 bases; nucleotides outside the gene matches: 10. Per the germline V gene, CDR1 is SGHDN and CDR2 is FVKESK. The CDR3 contains 17 residues.

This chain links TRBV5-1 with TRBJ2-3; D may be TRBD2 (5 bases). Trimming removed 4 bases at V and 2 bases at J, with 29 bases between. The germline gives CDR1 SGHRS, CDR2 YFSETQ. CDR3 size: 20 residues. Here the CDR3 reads CASSPNYEEDWTGLTDTQYF. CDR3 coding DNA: TGCGCCAGCAGCCCCAACTACGAGGAGGATTGGACGGGTCTCACAGATACGCAGTATTTT.

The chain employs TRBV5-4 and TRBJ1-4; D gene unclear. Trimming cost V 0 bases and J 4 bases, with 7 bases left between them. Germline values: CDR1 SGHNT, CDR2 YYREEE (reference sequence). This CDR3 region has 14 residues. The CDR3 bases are TGTGCCAGCAGCTTGGCCGGAGGTAATGAAAAACTGTTTTTT. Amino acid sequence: CASSLAGGNEKLFF.

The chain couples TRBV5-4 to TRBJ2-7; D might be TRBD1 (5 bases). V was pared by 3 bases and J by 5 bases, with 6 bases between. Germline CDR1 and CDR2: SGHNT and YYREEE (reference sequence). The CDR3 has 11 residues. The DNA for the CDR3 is TGTGCCAGCAGCTGGGGCAACGAGCAGTACTTC. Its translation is CASSWGNEQYF.

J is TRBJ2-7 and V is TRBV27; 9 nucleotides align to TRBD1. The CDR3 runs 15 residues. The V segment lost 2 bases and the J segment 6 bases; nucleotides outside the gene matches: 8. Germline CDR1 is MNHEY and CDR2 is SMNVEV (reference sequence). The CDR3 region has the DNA TGTGCCAGCAGTTTAAGCCAGGGACAGGGAGTCGAGCAGTACTTC. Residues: CASSLSQGQGVEQYF.

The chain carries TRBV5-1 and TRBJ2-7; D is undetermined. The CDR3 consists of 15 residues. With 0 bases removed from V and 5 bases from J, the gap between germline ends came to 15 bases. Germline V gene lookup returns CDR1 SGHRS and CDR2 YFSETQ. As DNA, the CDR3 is TGCGCCAGCAGCTTGGCGACTTCGCTAGTCCACGAGCAGTACTTC. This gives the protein CASSLATSLVHEQYF.

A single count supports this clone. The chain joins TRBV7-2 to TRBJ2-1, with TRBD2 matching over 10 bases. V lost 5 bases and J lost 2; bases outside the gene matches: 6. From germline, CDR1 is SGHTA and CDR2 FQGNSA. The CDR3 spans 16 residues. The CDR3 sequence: CASSASSGGAYNEQFF. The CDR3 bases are TGTGCCAGCAGCGCATCAAGCGGGGGGGCCTACAATGAGCAGTTCTTC.

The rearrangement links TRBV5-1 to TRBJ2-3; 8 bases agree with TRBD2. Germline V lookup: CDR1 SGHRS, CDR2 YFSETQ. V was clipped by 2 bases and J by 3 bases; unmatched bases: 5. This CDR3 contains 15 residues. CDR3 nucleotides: TGCGCCAGCAGCTTTACGGCGGGAGGAACAGATACGCAGTATTTT. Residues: CASSFTAGGTDTQYF.

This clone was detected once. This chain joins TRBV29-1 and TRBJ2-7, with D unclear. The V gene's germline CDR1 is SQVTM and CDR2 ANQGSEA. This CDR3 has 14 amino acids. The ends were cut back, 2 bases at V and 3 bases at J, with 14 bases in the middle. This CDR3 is CSVEPKDGLYEQYF. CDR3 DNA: TGCAGCGTTGAACCCAAAGACGGTCTCTACGAGCAGTACTTC.

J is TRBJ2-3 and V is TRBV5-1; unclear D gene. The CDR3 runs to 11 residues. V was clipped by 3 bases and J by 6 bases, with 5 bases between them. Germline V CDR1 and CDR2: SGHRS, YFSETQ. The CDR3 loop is CASSWRDTQYF. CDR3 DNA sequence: TGCGCCAGCAGCTGGCGGGATACGCAGTATTTT. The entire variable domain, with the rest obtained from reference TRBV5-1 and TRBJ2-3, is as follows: KAGVTQTPRYLIKTRGQQVTLSCSPISGHRSVSWYQQTPGQGLQFLFEYFSETQRNKGNFPGRFSGRQFSNSRSEMNVSTLELGDSALYLCASSWRDTQYFGPGTRLTVL.

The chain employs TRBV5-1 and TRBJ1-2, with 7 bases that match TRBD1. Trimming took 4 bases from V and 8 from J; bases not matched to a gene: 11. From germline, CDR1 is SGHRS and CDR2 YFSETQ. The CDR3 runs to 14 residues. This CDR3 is CASSITGEVPGYTF. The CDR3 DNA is TGCGCCAGCAGCATAACAGGGGAAGTCCCGGGCTACACCTTC. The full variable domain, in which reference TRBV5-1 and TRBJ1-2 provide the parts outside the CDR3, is KAGVTQTPRYLIKTRGQQVTLSCSPISGHRSVSWYQQTPGQGLQFLFEYFSETQRNKGNFPGRFSGRQFSNSRSEMNVSTLELGDSALYLCASSITGEVPGYTFGSGTRLTVV.

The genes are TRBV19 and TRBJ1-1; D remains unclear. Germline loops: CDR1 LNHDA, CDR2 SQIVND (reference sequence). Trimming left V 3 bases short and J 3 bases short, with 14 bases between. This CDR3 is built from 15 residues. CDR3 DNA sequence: TGTGCCAGTAGTATCCGAATCGGCGGGGACACTGAAGCTTTCTTT. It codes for CASSIRIGGDTEAFF.

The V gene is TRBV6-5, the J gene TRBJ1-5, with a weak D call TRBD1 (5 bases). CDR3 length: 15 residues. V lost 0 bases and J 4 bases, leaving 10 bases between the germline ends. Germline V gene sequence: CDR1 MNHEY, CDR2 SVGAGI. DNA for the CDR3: TGTGCCAGCAGTTACTCGCCGGGACGGAATCAGCCCCAGCATTTT. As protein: CASSYSPGRNQPQHF.

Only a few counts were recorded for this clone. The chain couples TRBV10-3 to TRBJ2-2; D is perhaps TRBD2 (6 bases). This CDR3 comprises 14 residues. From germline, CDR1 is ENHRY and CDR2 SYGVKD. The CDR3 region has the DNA TGTGCAGGCGCCCAGGGAGGAAACACCGGGGAGCTGTTTTTT. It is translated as CAGAQGGNTGELFF.

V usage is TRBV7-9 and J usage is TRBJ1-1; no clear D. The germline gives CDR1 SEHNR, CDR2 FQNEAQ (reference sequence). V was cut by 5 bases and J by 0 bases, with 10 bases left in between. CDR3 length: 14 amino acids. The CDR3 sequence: CASSRHEMNTEAFF. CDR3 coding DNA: TGTGCCAGCAGCCGGCACGAAATGAACACTGAAGCTTTCTTT.

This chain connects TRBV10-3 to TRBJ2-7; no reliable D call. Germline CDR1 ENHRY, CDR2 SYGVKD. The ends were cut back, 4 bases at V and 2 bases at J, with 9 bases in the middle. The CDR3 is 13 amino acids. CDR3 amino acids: CAISVGFAYEQYF. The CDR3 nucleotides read TGTGCCATCAGTGTTGGATTCGCCTACGAGCAGTACTTC.

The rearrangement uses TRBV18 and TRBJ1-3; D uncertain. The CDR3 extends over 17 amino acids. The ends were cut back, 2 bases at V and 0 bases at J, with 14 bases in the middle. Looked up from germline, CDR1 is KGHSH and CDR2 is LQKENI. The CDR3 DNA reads TGTGCCAGCTCACCAATGGTTCAAGCTTCCTCTGGAAACACCATATATTTT. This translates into CASSPMVQASSGNTIYF.

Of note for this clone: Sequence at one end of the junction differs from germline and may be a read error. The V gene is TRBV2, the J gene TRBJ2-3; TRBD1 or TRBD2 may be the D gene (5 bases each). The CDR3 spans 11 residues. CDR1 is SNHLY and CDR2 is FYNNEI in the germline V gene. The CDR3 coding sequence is TGTGCCAGCGGTGACCCGGGACGGGCTAGATTT. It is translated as CASGDPGRARF.